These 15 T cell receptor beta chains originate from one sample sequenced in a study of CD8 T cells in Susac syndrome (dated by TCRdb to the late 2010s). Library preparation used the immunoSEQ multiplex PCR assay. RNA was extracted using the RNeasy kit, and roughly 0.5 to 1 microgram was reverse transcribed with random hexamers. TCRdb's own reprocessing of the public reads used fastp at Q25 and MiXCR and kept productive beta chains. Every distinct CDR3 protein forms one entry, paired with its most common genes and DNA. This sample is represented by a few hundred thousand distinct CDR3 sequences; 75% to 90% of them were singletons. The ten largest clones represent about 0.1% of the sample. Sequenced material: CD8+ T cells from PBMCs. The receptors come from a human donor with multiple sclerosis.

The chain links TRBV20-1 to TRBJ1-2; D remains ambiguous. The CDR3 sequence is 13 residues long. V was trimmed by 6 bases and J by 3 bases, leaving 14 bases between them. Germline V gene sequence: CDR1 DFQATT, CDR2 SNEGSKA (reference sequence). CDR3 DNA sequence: TGCAGTGCGGCCTCTCGGGTCGACTATGGCTACACCTTC. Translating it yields CSAASRVDYGYTF.

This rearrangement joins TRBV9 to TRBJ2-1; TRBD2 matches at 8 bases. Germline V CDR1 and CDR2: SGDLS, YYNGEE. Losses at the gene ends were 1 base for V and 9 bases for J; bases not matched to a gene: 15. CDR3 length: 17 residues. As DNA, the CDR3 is TGTGCCAGCAGCGTACCGTTAGAGCGGGAGACCGACGTTGAGCAGTTCTTC. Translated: CASSVPLERETDVEQFF.

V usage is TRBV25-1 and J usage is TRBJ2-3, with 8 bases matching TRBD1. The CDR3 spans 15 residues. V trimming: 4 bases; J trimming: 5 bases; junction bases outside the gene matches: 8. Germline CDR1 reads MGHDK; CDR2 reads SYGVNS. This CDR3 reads CASSAQGARGDTQYF. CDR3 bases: TGTGCCAGCAGTGCTCAGGGGGCTCGGGGAGATACGCAGTATTTT.

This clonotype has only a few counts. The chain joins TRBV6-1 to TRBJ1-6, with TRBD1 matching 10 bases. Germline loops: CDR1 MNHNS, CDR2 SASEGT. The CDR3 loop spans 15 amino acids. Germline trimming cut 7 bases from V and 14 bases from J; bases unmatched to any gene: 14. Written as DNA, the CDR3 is TGTGCCAGCATGATGACAGGGGGCTCAGAATTCACCCTCCACTTT. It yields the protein CASMMTGGSEFTLHF.

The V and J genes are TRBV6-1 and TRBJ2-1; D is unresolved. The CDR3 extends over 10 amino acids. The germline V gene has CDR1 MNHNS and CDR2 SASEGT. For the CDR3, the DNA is TGTCCCCATGTTGGTGATGAGCAGTTCTTC. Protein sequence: CPHVGDEQFF.

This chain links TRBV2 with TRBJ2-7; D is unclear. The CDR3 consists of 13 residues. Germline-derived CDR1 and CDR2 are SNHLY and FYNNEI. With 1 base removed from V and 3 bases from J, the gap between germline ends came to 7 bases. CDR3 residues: CASSEVLFYEQYF. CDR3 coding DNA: TGTGCCAGCAGTGAAGTCTTGTTCTACGAGCAGTACTTC.

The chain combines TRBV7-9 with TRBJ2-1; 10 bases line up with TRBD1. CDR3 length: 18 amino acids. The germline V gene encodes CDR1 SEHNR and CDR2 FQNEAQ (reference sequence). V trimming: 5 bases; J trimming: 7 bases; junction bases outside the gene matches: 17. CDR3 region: CASSNRDRGPSYTNEQFF. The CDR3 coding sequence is TGTGCCAGCAGCAACCGGGACAGGGGCCCATCCTACACTAATGAGCAGTTCTTC.

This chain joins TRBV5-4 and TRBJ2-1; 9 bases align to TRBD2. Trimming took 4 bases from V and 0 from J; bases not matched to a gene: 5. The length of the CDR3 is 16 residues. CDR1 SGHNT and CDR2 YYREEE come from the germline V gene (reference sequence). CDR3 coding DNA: TGTGCCAGCAGCCAGGTTAGCGGGAGCTCCTACAATGAGCAGTTCTTC. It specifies CASSQVSGSSYNEQFF.

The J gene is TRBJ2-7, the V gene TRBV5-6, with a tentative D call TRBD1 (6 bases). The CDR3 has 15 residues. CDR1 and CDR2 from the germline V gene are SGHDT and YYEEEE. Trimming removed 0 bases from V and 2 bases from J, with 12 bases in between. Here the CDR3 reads CASSLAETGPYEQYF. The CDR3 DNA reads TGTGCCAGCAGCTTGGCTGAGACAGGCCCCTACGAGCAGTACTTC.

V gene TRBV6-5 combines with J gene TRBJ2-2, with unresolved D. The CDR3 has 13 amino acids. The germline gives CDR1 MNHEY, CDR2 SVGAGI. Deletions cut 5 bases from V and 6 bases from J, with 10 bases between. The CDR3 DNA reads TGTGCCAGCAGTGAACCCCGAGCCGGGGAGCTGTTTTTT. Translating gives CASSEPRAGELFF.

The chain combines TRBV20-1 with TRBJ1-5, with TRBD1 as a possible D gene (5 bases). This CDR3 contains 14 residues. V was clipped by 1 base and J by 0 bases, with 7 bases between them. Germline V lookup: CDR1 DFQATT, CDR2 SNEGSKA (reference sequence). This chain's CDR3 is CSARGRVSNQPQHF. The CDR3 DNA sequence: TGCAGTGCTAGAGGCAGGGTTAGCAATCAGCCCCAGCATTTT.

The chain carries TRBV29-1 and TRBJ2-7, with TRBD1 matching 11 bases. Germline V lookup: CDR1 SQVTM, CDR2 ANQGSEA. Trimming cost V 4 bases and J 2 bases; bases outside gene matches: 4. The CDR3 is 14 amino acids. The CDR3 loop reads CSVVTGQGAYEQYF. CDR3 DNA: TGCAGCGTTGTCACGGGACAGGGGGCCTACGAGCAGTACTTC.

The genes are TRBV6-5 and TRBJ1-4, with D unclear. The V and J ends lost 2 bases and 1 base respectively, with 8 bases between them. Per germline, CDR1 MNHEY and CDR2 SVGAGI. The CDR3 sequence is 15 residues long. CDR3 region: CASSYGGITNEKLFF. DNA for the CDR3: TGTGCCAGCAGTTACGGCGGGATAACTAATGAAAAACTGTTTTTT.

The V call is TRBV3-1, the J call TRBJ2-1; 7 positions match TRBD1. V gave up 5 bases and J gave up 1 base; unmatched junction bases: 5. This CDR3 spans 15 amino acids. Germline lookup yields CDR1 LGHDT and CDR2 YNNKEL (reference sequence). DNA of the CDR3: TGTGCCAGCAGCTCCGGACAGGCGTCCTACAATGAGCAGTTCTTC. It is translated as CASSSGQASYNEQFF.

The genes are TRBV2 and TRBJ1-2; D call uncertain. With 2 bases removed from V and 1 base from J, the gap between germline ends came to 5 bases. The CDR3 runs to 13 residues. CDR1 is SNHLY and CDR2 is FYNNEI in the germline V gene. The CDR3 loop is CASSEHLNYGYTF. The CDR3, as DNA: TGTGCCAGCAGTGAACACCTTAACTATGGCTACACCTTC.